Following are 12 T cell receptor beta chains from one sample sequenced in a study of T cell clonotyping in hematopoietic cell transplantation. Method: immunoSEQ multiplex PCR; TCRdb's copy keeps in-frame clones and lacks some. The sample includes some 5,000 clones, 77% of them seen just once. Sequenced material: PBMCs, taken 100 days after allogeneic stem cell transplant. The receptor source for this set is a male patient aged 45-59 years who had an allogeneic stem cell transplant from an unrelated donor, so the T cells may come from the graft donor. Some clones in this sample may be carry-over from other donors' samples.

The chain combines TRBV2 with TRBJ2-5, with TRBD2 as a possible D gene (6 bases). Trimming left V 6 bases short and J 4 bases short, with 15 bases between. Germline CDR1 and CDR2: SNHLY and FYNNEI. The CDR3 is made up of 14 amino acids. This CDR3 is CASSFTGTRETQYF. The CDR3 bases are TGTGCCAGCAGCTTTACCGGGACTCGAGAGACCCAGTACTTC.

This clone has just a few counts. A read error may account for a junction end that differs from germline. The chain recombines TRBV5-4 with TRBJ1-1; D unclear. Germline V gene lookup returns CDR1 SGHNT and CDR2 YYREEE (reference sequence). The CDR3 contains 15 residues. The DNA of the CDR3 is TGTGCCAGCAGTTTGGCGAGGAGAATGGGCACTGAAGCTTTCTTT. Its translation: CASSLARRMGTEAFF. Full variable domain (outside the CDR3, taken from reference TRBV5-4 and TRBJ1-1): ETGVTQSPTHLIKTRGQQVTLRCSSQSGHNTVSWYQQALGQGPQFIFQYYREEENGRGNFPPRFSGLQFPNYSSELNVNALELDDSALYLCASSLARRMGTEAFFGQGTRLTVV.

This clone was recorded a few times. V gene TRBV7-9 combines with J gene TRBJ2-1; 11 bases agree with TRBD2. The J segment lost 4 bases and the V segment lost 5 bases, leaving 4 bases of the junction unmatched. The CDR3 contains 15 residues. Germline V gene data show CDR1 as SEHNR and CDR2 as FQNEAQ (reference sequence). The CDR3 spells CASSQGLAVYNEQFF. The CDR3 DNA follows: TGTGCCAGCAGCCAGGGACTAGCGGTATACAATGAGCAGTTCTTC.

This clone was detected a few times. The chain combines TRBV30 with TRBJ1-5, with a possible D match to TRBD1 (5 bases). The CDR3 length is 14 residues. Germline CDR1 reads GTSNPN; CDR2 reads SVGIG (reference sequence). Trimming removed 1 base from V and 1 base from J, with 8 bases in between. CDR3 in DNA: TGTGCCTGGAGTGCAGGGTCCAGCAATCAGCCCCAGCATTTT. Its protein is CAWSAGSSNQPQHF.

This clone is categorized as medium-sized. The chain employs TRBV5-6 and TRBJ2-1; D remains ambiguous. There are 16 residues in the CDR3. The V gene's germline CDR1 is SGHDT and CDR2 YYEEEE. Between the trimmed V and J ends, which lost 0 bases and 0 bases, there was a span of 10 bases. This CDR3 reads CASSLGPVNSYNEQFF. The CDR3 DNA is TGTGCCAGCAGCTTGGGGCCGGTAAACTCCTACAATGAGCAGTTCTTC.

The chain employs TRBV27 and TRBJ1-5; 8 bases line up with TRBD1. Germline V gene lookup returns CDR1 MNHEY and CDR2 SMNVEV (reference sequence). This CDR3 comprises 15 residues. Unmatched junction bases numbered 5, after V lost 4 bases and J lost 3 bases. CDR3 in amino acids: CASSSRTGYNQPQHF. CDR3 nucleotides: TGTGCCAGCAGTTCCAGGACAGGGTACAATCAGCCCCAGCATTTT.

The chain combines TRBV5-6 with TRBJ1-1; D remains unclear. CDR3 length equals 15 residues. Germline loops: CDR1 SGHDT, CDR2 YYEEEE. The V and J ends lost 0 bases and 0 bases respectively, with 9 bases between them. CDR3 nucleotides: TGTGCCAGCAGCTTGGATATGGGAATGAACACTGAAGCTTTCTTT. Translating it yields CASSLDMGMNTEAFF.

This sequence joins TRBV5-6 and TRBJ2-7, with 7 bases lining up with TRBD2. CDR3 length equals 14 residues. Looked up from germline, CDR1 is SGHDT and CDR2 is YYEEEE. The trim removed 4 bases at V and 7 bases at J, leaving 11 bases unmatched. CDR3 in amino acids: CASSGTIATREQYF. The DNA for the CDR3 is TGTGCCAGCAGCGGGACTATCGCAACGAGGGAGCAGTACTTC. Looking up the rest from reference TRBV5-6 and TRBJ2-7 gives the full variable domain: DAGVTQSPTHLIKTRGQQVTLRCSPKSGHDTVSWYQQALGQGPQFIFQYYEEEERQRGNFPDRFSGHQFPNYSSELNVNALLLGDSALYLCASSGTIATREQYFGPGTRLTVT.

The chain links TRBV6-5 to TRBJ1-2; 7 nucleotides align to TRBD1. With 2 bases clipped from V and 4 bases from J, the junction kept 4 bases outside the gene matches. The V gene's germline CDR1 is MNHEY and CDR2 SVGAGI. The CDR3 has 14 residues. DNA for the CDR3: TGTGCCAGCAGTTACGCCGGGACAGCCTATGGCTACACCTTC. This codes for CASSYAGTAYGYTF.

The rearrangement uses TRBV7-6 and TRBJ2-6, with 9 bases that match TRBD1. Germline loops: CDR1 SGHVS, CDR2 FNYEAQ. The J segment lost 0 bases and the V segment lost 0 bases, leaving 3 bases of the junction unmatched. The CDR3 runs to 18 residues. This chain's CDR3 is CASSLATGGGSGANVLTF. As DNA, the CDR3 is TGTGCCAGCAGCTTAGCCACAGGGGGCGGCTCTGGGGCCAACGTCCTGACTTTC.

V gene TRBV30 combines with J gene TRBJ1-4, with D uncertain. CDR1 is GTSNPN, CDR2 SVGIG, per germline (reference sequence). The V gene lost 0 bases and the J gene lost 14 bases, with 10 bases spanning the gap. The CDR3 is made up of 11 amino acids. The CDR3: CAWSVSQRLFF. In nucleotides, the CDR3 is TGTGCCTGGAGTGTAAGCCAGCGCCTGTTTTTT.

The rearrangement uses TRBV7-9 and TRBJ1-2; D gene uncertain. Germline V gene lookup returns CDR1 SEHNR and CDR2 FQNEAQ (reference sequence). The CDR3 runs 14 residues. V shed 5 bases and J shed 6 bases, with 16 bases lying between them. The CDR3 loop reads CASSPPRRQDGYTF. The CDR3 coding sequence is TGTGCCAGCAGCCCACCCCGGCGGCAGGATGGCTACACCTTC.